The 21 T cell receptor beta chains reported below all come from one sample, sequenced in a study of blood T cell repertoires in COVID-19. This table comes from immunoSEQ multiplex PCR, and its TCRdb copy is limited to in-frame clones, with some not included. In the table there are about 200,000 clones, roughly 83% of which are singletons. The sequenced sample consisted of peripheral blood. The origin of the receptors is a man aged 35 to 55 with acute or convalescent COVID-19.

The V gene is TRBV6-5, the J gene TRBJ1-5; D is ambiguous. The V and J ends lost 6 bases and 6 bases respectively, with 18 bases between them. Germline V gives CDR1 MNHEY, CDR2 SVGAGI. The length of the CDR3 is 15 residues. For the CDR3, the DNA is TGTGCCAGCAGCTTCAAACGGGGAGACGGTCAGCCCCAGCATTTT. Translating it yields CASSFKRGDGQPQHF.

The chain is built from TRBV19 and TRBJ1-5, with a tentative D call TRBD1 (5 bases). With 4 bases removed from V and 3 bases from J, the gap between germline ends came to 16 bases. This CDR3 spans 16 amino acids. Germline V lookup: CDR1 LNHDA, CDR2 SQIVND (reference sequence). CDR3 DNA: TGTGCCAGTAGTAAGGGGACTGGCGGTTACAATCAGCCCCAGCATTTT. Translating it yields CASSKGTGGYNQPQHF.

The V and J genes are TRBV5-6 and TRBJ1-4; 8 bases map to TRBD1. V lost 3 bases, J lost 7 bases, and 11 bases stayed unmatched. CDR3 length equals 16 residues. Germline CDR1 and CDR2: SGHDT and YYEEEE. The CDR3 region is CASSSGRQGRSEKLFF. The CDR3 nucleotides are TGTGCCAGCAGCTCTGGGAGACAGGGGAGGTCTGAAAAACTGTTTTTT.

This chain links TRBV18 with TRBJ1-2, with 9 bases identical to TRBD1. Germline trimming cut 5 bases from V and 4 bases from J; bases unmatched to any gene: 5. Germline V gives CDR1 KGHSH, CDR2 LQKENI. The CDR3 is 14 amino acids. CDR3 nucleotide sequence: TGTGCCAGCTCAGGGACAGGGTTTAGCTATGGCTACACCTTC. As protein: CASSGTGFSYGYTF.

This chain links TRBV7-2 with TRBJ2-7, with D tentatively TRBD1 (5 bases). The V and J ends lost 3 bases and 3 bases respectively, with 15 bases between them. The germline gives CDR1 SGHTA, CDR2 FQGNSA. This CDR3 has 15 amino acids. The CDR3 is CASSFQDTGYYEQYF. CDR3 sequence (DNA): TGTGCCAGCAGCTTCCAGGACACTGGTTACTACGAGCAGTACTTC.

The V and J genes are TRBV10-3 and TRBJ1-2; no reliable D call. The V end lost 0 bases, the J end lost 4 bases, and 9 bases lay between the germline ends. Germline CDR1 and CDR2: ENHRY and SYGVKD. This CDR3 contains 14 residues. The CDR3 sequence is CAISESAGIYGYTF. The DNA of the CDR3 is TGTGCCATCAGTGAGTCCGCAGGCATCTATGGCTACACCTTC.

This clone was observed a few times. The genes are TRBV2 and TRBJ1-2, with D possibly TRBD1 on 5 matching bases. CDR1 is SNHLY and CDR2 is FYNNEI in the germline V gene. The CDR3 loop spans 16 amino acids. V was clipped by 0 bases and J by 8 bases, with 19 bases between them. The CDR3 DNA reads as TGTGCCAGCAGTGAAGCCCTACAGGCGTTAATGGGGGGCTACACCTTC. Translating gives CASSEALQALMGGYTF.

The V call is TRBV19, the J call TRBJ1-5; 8 nucleotides match TRBD1. CDR1 and CDR2 from the germline V gene are LNHDA and SQIVND (reference sequence). CDR3 size: 15 residues. V shed 6 bases and J 4 bases; nucleotides not matched to a gene: 8. The CDR3 DNA reads as TGTGCCAGTAGGAAGACAGGGGAACGGAATCAGCCCCAGCATTTT. Encoded protein: CASRKTGERNQPQHF.

The chain has TRBV7-8 and TRBJ1-1; 7 nucleotides agree with TRBD1. Germline V gene sequence: CDR1 SGHVS, CDR2 FQNEAQ. CDR3 length: 13 residues. The V and J ends lost 4 bases and 8 bases, in that order; junction bases with no gene match: 7. The CDR3 spells CASSYDREAEAFF. CDR3 coding DNA: TGTGCCAGCAGCTACGACAGGGAGGCAGAAGCTTTCTTT.

This chain uses TRBV27 with TRBJ1-6; D gene unclear. Between the trimmed V and J ends, which lost 3 bases and 7 bases, there was a span of 10 bases. Per germline, CDR1 MNHEY and CDR2 SMNVEV (reference sequence). The CDR3 runs to 14 residues. The CDR3 sequence is CASSFRQNNSPLHF. Here the CDR3 DNA reads TGTGCCAGCAGTTTCCGTCAGAACAATTCACCCCTCCACTTT.

This chain uses TRBV28 with TRBJ1-2; 9 bases agree with TRBD1. The CDR3 runs to 13 residues. Germline assignment: CDR1 MDHEN and CDR2 SYDVKM. J was trimmed by 13 bases and V by 5 bases; bases with no gene match: 11. The chain's CDR3 is CASSLGQGTACTF. The CDR3 coding sequence is TGTGCCAGCAGTCTTGGACAGGGGACGGCTTGCACCTTC.

The chain employs TRBV3-1 (or the pseudogene TRBV3-2) and TRBJ2-7; D gene uncertain. Germline V gene lookup returns CDR1 LGHDT and CDR2 YNNKEL (reference sequence). V lost 4 bases and J lost 3, with 7 bases in between. This CDR3 has 12 residues. In DNA form, the CDR3 reads TGTGCCAGCAGCCCGTACAACTACGAGCAGTACTTC. Translated: CASSPYNYEQYF.

The gene calls are TRBV5-1 and TRBJ2-2; D may be TRBD1 (5 bases). Trimming took 0 bases from V and 1 from J, leaving 13 bases between them. Germline lookup yields CDR1 SGHRS and CDR2 YFSETQ. The CDR3 has 17 amino acids. This CDR3 is CASSLGLGLENTGELFF. The CDR3 region has the DNA TGCGCCAGCAGCTTGGGGTTGGGGCTCGAGAACACCGGGGAGCTGTTTTTT. Supplemented by reference TRBV5-1 and TRBJ2-2, the full variable domain reads KAGVTQTPRYLIKTRGQQVTLSCSPISGHRSVSWYQQTPGQGLQFLFEYFSETQRNKGNFPGRFSGRQFSNSRSEMNVSTLELGDSALYLCASSLGLGLENTGELFFGEGSRLTVL.

V usage is TRBV3-1 (or the pseudogene TRBV3-2) and J usage is TRBJ2-5, with 8 nucleotides matching TRBD2. From germline, CDR1 is LGHDT and CDR2 YNNKEL (reference sequence). CDR3 length: 14 amino acids. Trimming cost V 0 bases and J 7 bases; bases outside gene matches: 4. The CDR3 region has the DNA TGTGCCAGCAGCCAAGAACTAGCGGAAGGGACCCAGTACTTC. This encodes CASSQELAEGTQYF.

The chain couples TRBV7-2 to TRBJ2-1; 14 nucleotides agree with TRBD2. The V and J ends lost 4 bases and 4 bases, in that order; junction bases with no gene match: 9. The CDR3 spans 18 residues. In germline, CDR1 is SGHTA, CDR2 FQGNSA. This CDR3 reads CASSSGTSGSSWYNEQFF. CDR3 DNA sequence: TGTGCCAGCAGCTCCGGGACTAGCGGGAGTAGTTGGTACAATGAGCAGTTCTTC.

This chain uses TRBV27 with TRBJ1-2, with a tentative D call TRBD1 (6 bases). The CDR3 is 13 residues long. Germline CDR1 reads MNHEY; CDR2 reads SMNVEV (reference sequence). The V end lost 6 bases, the J end lost 3 bases, and 11 bases lay between the germline ends. CDR3 sequence: CASRARGDYGYTF. The CDR3 DNA follows: TGTGCCAGCAGAGCCAGGGGTGACTATGGCTACACCTTC.

The chain links TRBV7-2 to TRBJ1-5, with 7 bases that match TRBD1. The CDR3 covers 14 residues. Germline assignment: CDR1 SGHTA and CDR2 FQGNSA. V lost 5 bases, J lost 6 bases, and 7 bases stayed unmatched. In DNA, the CDR3 is TGTGCCAGCAGCCCGGACAGGTTCGGTCAGCCCCAGCATTTT. It encodes CASSPDRFGQPQHF.

J is TRBJ1-1 and V is TRBV3-1 (or the pseudogene TRBV3-2); TRBD1 matches 7 bases. The germline V gene has CDR1 LGHDT and CDR2 YNNKEL (reference sequence). This CDR3 comprises 13 residues. V lost 4 bases to trimming and J lost 7 bases; unmatched junction nucleotides: 6. The CDR3: CASSLNRQGEAFF. For the CDR3, the DNA is TGTGCCAGCAGCCTAAACCGACAGGGTGAAGCTTTCTTT.

The J gene is TRBJ1-6, the V gene TRBV4-2, with D maybe TRBD1 (5 bases). Deletions cut 0 bases from V and 6 bases from J, with 15 bases between. Germline lookup yields CDR1 LGHNA and CDR2 YNFKEQ. This CDR3 region has 17 residues. The chain's CDR3 is CASSQEDYRLGNSPLHF. The CDR3 region has the DNA TGTGCCAGCAGCCAAGAAGATTACAGGTTGGGTAATTCACCCCTCCACTTT.

V gene TRBV7-9 combines with J gene TRBJ2-1; D call uncertain. The CDR3 is 11 amino acids. CDR1 and CDR2 from the germline V gene are SEHNR and FQNEAQ (reference sequence). V was shortened by 1 base and J by 12 bases, with 7 bases between the two germline ends. This chain's CDR3 is CASSLVEVQFF. The CDR3 nucleotides are TGTGCCAGCAGCTTAGTAGAGGTGCAGTTCTTC.

V usage is TRBV6-2 or TRBV6-3 and J usage is TRBJ1-5, with TRBD1 identical over 8 bases. The CDR3 is made up of 19 amino acids. After removal of 5 bases from V and 1 base from J, the junction contained 16 bases not matched to a gene. The germline CDR1 and CDR2 sequences are MNHEY and SVGEGT. The CDR3 region is CASSPNKRTGLSSNQPQHF. CDR3 in DNA: TGTGCCAGCAGTCCAAATAAACGGACAGGGCTGTCCAGCAATCAGCCCCAGCATTTT.